This T cell receptor (beta chain) was retrieved from a study of Ad26.COV2.S vaccination and SARS-CoV-2 variants. The method was immunoSEQ multiplex PCR; TCRdb's version includes in-frame clones alone and lacks a portion of them. This table holds some 270,000 clones, around 85% found once. The CDR3 contains 15 residues. Trimming removed 4 bases at V and 4 bases at J, with 11 bases between. The germline V gene has CDR1 SGHTA and CDR2 FQGTGA. The treatment is: 15 to 20 received Ad26.COV2.S at low or high dose, single or two shots; 5 received placebo; per-sample allocation not given. Samples analyzed were those drawn on day 63 after the first vaccine or placebo injection.

Sequencing was performed on peripheral blood, taken in a trial of Ad26.COV2.S vaccine versus placebo. The chain has TRBV7-3 and TRBJ1-6; TRBD1 might be the D (6 bases). The sequence derives from a person aged 18-60 years who received the Ad26.COV2.S COVID-19 vaccine or a placebo. The CDR3, as DNA: TGTGCCAGCAGCTCAACAGGGATTTATAATTCACCCCTCCACTTT. This gives the protein CASSSTGIYNSPLHF.